These 15 T cell receptor beta chains originate from one sample sequenced in a study of T cells in Graves' hyperthyroidism and ophthalmopathy. TCR beta CDR3 regions were amplified from RNA. When the TCR CDR3 underwent first-round RT-PCR, the HTBI primer set was used. TCRdb recomputed calls from the multiplex PCR reads with MiXCR, one row per CDR3 protein. The table has roughly 93,000 distinct CDR3 sequences, just over 50% seen once. The sequenced material came from blood. The receptors come from a woman between 40 and 50 years old with Graves' hyperthyroidism.

The chain combines TRBV29-1 with TRBJ2-5; 7 bases are a match to TRBD2. The germline V gene has CDR1 SQVTM and CDR2 ANQGSEA. Trimming at V came to 8 bases and at J to 5 bases, leaving 11 bases not matched to a gene. The length of the CDR3 is 13 residues. The CDR3 sequence: CSQEPWEGETQYF. CDR3 coding DNA: TGCAGCCAGGAGCCCTGGGAGGGGGAGACCCAGTACTTC.

This clonotype turned up a few times. V and J are TRBV7-2 and TRBJ2-2; D gene ambiguous. CDR3 size: 13 residues. V was shortened by 5 bases and J by 3 bases, with 7 bases between the two germline ends. Germline CDR1 and CDR2: SGHTA and FQGNSA. CDR3 sequence: CASSPWDTGELFF. The CDR3, as DNA: TGTGCCAGCAGCCCCTGGGACACCGGGGAGCTGTTTTTT.

Ten or more counts support this clonotype. This sequence joins TRBV2 and TRBJ1-2; 9 nucleotides agree with TRBD1. With V trimmed by 1 base and J by 8 bases, 5 bases remained unmatched. This CDR3 comprises 14 residues. Germline V CDR1 and CDR2: SNHLY, FYNNEI. The CDR3 nucleotides are TGTGCCAGCAGTGAAGTGGGACAGGGCTCGGGCTACACCTTC. It encodes CASSEVGQGSGYTF.

This clonotype was found many times. The genes are TRBV19 and TRBJ2-5, with D unresolved. Germline V gene sequence: CDR1 LNHDA, CDR2 SQIVND (reference sequence). V was cut by 8 bases and J by 5 bases, with 15 bases left in between. This CDR3 spans 13 amino acids. CDR3: CASPVVFGETQYF. The DNA for the CDR3 is TGTGCCAGTCCAGTGGTCTTCGGGGAGACCCAGTACTTC.

The chain links TRBV12-3 or TRBV12-4 to TRBJ2-5; maybe TRBD1 (6 bases). The V gene lost 3 bases and the J gene lost 7 bases, with 15 bases spanning the gap. The CDR3 spans 14 residues. As DNA, the CDR3 is TGTGCCAGCAGTTTTGGGGGCGCGGTGGCGACCCAGTACTTC. Its protein is CASSFGGAVATQYF.

The V and J genes are TRBV7-6 and TRBJ2-5; TRBD2 matches at 7 bases. V lost 6 bases and J lost 1; bases outside the gene matches: 17. The CDR3 runs to 18 residues. Germline V gene data show CDR1 as SGHVS and CDR2 as FNYEAQ. Written as DNA, the CDR3 is TGTGCCAGCAGGACTCAAATAGTTCTGCAGCGGGGCCAAGAGACCCAGTACTTC. It specifies CASRTQIVLQRGQETQYF.

The chain links TRBV9 to TRBJ2-7, with a possible D match to TRBD1 (5 bases). V gave up 4 bases and J gave up 4 bases, with 15 bases separating them. Germline V lookup: CDR1 SGDLS, CDR2 YYNGEE. This CDR3 region has 14 residues. For the CDR3, the DNA is TGTGCCAGCAGCCCTTCAGGGATCGCATACGAGCAGTACTTC. Protein product: CASSPSGIAYEQYF.

This clonotype has just one count. V is TRBV29-1 and J is TRBJ1-2; 9 positions agree with TRBD1. Germline V gene sequence: CDR1 SQVTM, CDR2 ANQGSEA. The J segment lost 7 bases and the V segment lost 7 bases, leaving 7 bases of the junction unmatched. The CDR3 is 12 residues long. The CDR3 sequence: CSAAGQGSGYTF. Here the CDR3 DNA reads TGCAGCGCTGCGGGACAGGGAAGTGGCTACACCTTC. Combining the CDR3 with reference TRBV29-1 and TRBJ1-2 gives the whole variable domain SAVISQKPSRDICQRGTSLTIQCQVDSQVTMMFWYRQQPGQSLTLIATANQGSEATYESGFVIDKFPISRPNLTFSTLTVSNMSPEDSSIYLCSAAGQGSGYTFGSGTRLTVV.

This clonotype has ten or more counts. This chain joins TRBV10-3 and TRBJ2-6; a possible D gene is TRBD1 (5 bases). The CDR3 loop spans 16 amino acids. Trimming removed 10 bases from V and 0 bases from J, with 16 bases in between. Germline loops: CDR1 ENHRY, CDR2 SYGVKD. The CDR3, as DNA: TGTGCCACCAAGGACACCTTGGGCTCTGGGGCCAACGTCCTGACTTTC. Translation: CATKDTLGSGANVLTF.

This clonotype was detected many times. The chain recombines TRBV4-2 with TRBJ2-7; D remains ambiguous. CDR1 is LGHNA and CDR2 is YNFKEQ in the germline V gene. The CDR3 has 13 residues. V was pared by 3 bases and J by 3 bases, with 9 bases between. The CDR3, as DNA: TGTGCCAGCAGCCAGGGTCGGAACTACGAGCAGTACTTC. Protein product: CASSQGRNYEQYF.

The chain couples TRBV7-9 to TRBJ1-5; 9 bases match TRBD1. V was clipped by 4 bases and J by 7 bases; unmatched bases: 5. The CDR3 loop spans 14 amino acids. Germline loops: CDR1 SEHNR, CDR2 FQNEAQ (reference sequence). Written as DNA, the CDR3 is TGTGCCAGCAGCTCACAGGGGGCAGGACAGCCCCAGCATTTT. This codes for CASSSQGAGQPQHF.

This chain connects TRBV20-1 to TRBJ1-5; 7 bases fit TRBD1. Trimming cost V 3 bases and J 5 bases; bases outside gene matches: 1. CDR3 length: 12 residues. Per the germline V gene, CDR1 is DFQATT and CDR2 is SNEGSKA (reference sequence). CDR3 sequence (DNA): TGCAGTGCTAGGACAGGGTATCAGCCCCAGCATTTT. Amino acid sequence: CSARTGYQPQHF.

V and J are TRBV9 and TRBJ1-6; tentative D call: TRBD1 (6 bases). Germline V gives CDR1 SGDLS, CDR2 YYNGEE. The CDR3 is 18 amino acids. Trimming left V 0 bases short and J 2 bases short, with 15 bases between. The DNA of the CDR3 is TGTGCCAGCAGCGTAGGTGTAGGGGGGGACGCCTATAATTCACCCCTCCACTTT. Its protein product is CASSVGVGGDAYNSPLHF.

This clonotype has more than one count but fewer than ten. The chain is built from TRBV24-1 and TRBJ2-2, with 7 bases lining up with TRBD1. The CDR3 loop spans 17 amino acids. Per the germline V gene, CDR1 is KGHDR and CDR2 is SFDVKD. Losses at the gene ends were 9 bases for V and 5 bases for J; bases not matched to a gene: 17. The CDR3 sequence: CATGTTAGQGVTGELFF. CDR3 DNA: TGTGCCACCGGTACTACCGCCGGGCAGGGGGTAACCGGGGAGCTGTTTTTT.

This clonotype was seen many times. The chain has TRBV7-9 and TRBJ1-2, with 9 bases aligning to TRBD1. The length of the CDR3 is 15 residues. Germline CDR1 reads SEHNR; CDR2 reads FQNEAQ (reference sequence). V dropped 5 bases and J dropped 2; count of bases not matched to a gene: 6. The CDR3 bases are TGTGCCAGCAGCGTTACCGGGACAGGGAACTATGGCTACACCTTC. This sequence encodes CASSVTGTGNYGYTF. The variable domain in full, completed from reference TRBV7-9 and TRBJ1-2, reads DTGVSQNPRHKITKRGQNVTFRCDPISEHNRLYWYRQTLGQGPEFLTYFQNEAQLEKSRLLSDRFSAERPKGSFSTLEIQRTEQGDSAMYLCASSVTGTGNYGYTFGSGTRLTVV.